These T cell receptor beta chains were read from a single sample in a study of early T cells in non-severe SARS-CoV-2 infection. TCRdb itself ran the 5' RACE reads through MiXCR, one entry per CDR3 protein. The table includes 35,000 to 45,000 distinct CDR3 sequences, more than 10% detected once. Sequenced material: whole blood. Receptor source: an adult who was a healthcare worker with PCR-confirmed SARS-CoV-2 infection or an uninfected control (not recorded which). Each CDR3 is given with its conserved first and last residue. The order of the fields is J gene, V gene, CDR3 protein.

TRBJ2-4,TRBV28,CASSFTSIQYF
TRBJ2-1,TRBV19,CASSYRDSGEQFF
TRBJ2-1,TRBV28,CASSSDNEQFF
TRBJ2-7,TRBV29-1,CSVGMRGKTNYEQYF
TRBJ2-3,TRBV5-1,CASSAGTSVTDTQYF
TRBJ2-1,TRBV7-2,CASSLVESESSYNEQFF
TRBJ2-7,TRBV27,CASSLLQGQEQYF
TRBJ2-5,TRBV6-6,CASSYRGGGETQYF
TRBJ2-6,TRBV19,CATGDLFSGANVLTF
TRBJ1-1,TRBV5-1,CASSLVLNTEAFF
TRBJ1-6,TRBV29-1,CSVGDYNSPLHF
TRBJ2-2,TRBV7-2,CASSQQGAGELFF
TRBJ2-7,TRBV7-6,CASSSLTGDYEQYF
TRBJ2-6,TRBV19,CASSIVKGPSGANVLTF
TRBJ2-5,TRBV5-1,CASSFWRERETQYF
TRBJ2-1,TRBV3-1,CASSQVKGRPNNEQFF
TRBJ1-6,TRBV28,CASSPSSHNNSPLHF
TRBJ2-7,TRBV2,CASSALAGYEQYF
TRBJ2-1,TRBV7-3,CASSPLGEEEQFF
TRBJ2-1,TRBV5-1,CASSRGGDEQFF
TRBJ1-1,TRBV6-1,CASSLSRGQRARGPNTEAFF
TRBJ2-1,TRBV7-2,CASSLDWSSYNEQFF
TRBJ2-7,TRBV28,CASSLWAGRSYEQYF
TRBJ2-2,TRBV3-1,CASSQEGSSGELFF
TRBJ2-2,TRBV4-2,CASSQEGGEPTGELFF
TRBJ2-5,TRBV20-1,CSASSTVWYF
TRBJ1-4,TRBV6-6,CASSPGQGEEKLFF
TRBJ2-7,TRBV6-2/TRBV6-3,CASSYFTGDPRQYF